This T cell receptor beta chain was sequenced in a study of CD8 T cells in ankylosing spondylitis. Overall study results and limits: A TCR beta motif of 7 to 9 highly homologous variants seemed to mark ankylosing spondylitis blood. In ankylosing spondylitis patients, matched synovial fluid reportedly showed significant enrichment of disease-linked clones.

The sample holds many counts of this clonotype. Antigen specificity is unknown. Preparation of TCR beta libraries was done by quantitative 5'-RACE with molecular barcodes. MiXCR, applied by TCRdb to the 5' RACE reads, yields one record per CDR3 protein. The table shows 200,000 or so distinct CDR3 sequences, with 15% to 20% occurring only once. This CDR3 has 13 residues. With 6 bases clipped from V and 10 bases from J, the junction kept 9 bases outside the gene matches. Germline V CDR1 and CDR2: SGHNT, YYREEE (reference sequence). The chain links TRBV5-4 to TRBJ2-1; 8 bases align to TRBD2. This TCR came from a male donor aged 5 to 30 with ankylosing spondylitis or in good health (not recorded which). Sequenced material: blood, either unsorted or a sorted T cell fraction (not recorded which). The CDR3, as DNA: TGTGCCAGCACCCCCGGGCGGGAGGACGAGCAGTTCTTC. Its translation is CASTPGREDEQFF.